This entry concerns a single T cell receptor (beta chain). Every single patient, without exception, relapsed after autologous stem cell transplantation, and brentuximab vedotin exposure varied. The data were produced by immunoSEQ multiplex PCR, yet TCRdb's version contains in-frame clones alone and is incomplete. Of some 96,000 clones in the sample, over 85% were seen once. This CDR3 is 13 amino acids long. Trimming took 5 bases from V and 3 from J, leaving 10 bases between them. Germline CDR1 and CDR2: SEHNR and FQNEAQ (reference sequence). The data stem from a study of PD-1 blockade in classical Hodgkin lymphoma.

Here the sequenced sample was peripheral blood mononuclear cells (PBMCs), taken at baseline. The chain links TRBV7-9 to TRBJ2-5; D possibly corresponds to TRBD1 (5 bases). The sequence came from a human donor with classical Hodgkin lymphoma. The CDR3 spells CASSPDSKETQYF. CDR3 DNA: TGTGCCAGCAGCCCCGACAGTAAAGAGACCCAGTACTTC. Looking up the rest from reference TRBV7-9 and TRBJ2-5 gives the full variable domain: DTGVSQNPRHKITKRGQNVTFRCDPISEHNRLYWYRQTLGQGPEFLTYFQNEAQLEKSRLLSDRFSAERPKGSFSTLEIQRTEQGDSAMYLCASSPDSKETQYFGPGTRLLVL.